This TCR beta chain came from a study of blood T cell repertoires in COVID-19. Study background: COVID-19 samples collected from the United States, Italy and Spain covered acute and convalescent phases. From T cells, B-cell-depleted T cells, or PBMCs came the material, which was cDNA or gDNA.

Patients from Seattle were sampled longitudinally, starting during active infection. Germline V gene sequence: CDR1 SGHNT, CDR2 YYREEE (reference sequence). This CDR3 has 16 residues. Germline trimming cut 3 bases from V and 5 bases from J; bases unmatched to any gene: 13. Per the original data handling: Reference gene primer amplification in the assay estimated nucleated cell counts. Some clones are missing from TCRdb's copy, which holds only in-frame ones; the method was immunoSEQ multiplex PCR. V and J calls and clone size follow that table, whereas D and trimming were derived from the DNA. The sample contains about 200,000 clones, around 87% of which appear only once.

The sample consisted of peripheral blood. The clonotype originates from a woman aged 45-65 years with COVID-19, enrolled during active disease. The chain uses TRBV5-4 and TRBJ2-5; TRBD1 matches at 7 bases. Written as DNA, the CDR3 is TGTGCCAGCAGCTCCCTGTCCCGACAGGGTATCGAGACCCAGTACTTC. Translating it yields CASSSLSRQGIETQYF.